These 10 T cell receptor beta chains came from one sample sequenced in a study of a mutant IDH1 vaccine in newly diagnosed glioma. Sequenced by immunoSEQ multiplex PCR; TCRdb stores in-frame clones only, minus some. Among 50,000 to 70,000 clones listed, 75% to 90% were seen once. Indicated time point: week 23, last vaccination. Every vaccine dose comprised 300 ug of mutant IDH1 20-mer peptide plus topical imiquimod. Antigen specificity for these receptors is unknown. The material sequenced was PBMCs, taken from a glioma patient whose treatment included an IDH1 peptide vaccine. Receptors originate from a man aged 18 to 30 with glioma.

The gene calls are TRBV15 and TRBJ2-5; D ambiguous. Germline CDR1 and CDR2: LNHNV and YYDKDF (reference sequence). V was clipped by 0 bases and J by 5 bases, with 7 bases between them. CDR3 length equals 13 residues. In DNA, the CDR3 is TGTGCCACCAGCAGAGAACCGCGGGAGACCCAGTACTTC. Translated: CATSREPRETQYF.

The rearrangement uses TRBV6-5 and TRBJ1-1; TRBD1 might be the D (6 bases). Germline values: CDR1 MNHEY, CDR2 SVGAGI. The CDR3 totals 12 residues. V was pared by 7 bases and J by 8 bases, with 14 bases between. The CDR3 spells CASTLPGTEAFF. The CDR3 DNA reads TGTGCCAGCACCTTACCGGGGACAGAAGCTTTCTTT.

The CDR3 is CASTLDRENQPQHF. In nucleotides, the CDR3 is TGTGCCAGCACCCTAGACAGGGAGAACCAGCCCCAGCATTTT. The V gene is TRBV28, the J gene TRBJ1-5; 7 positions match TRBD1. With 7 bases clipped from V and 7 bases from J, the junction kept 10 bases outside the gene matches. This CDR3 comprises 14 residues. Germline CDR1 reads MDHEN; CDR2 reads SYDVKM.

CDR3 loop: CASSPAPRGGHEQYF. Here the CDR3 DNA reads TGTGCCAGCAGCCCGGCCCCCCGCGGGGGCCACGAGCAGTACTTC. The chain recombines TRBV6-5 with TRBJ2-7; maybe TRBD2 (7 bases). Looked up from germline, CDR1 is MNHEY and CDR2 is SVGAGI. This CDR3 has 15 residues. V lost 6 bases and J lost 5, with 20 bases in between.

This clone turned up a few times. This sequence joins TRBV9 and TRBJ1-4; D gene unclear. The V and J ends lost 4 bases and 10 bases respectively, with 14 bases between them. The CDR3 runs 13 residues. The germline gives CDR1 SGDLS, CDR2 YYNGEE. The CDR3 here is CASSPGVIGKLFF. The CDR3 nucleotides are TGTGCCAGCAGCCCCGGGGTAATCGGAAAACTGTTTTTT.

The chain recombines TRBV7-9 with TRBJ1-2; D remains ambiguous. This CDR3 is 14 amino acids long. V gave up 3 bases and J gave up 6 bases, with 14 bases separating them. Germline values: CDR1 SEHNR, CDR2 FQNEAQ (reference sequence). CDR3 nucleotide sequence: TGTGCCAGCAGCTTGAATCGGAGGCGGAATGGCTACACCTTC. This gives the protein CASSLNRRRNGYTF. Using reference TRBV7-9 and TRBJ1-2 for the parts outside the CDR3, the full variable domain is DTGVSQNPRHKITKRGQNVTFRCDPISEHNRLYWYRQTLGQGPEFLTYFQNEAQLEKSRLLSDRFSAERPKGSFSTLEIQRTEQGDSAMYLCASSLNRRRNGYTFGSGTRLTVV.

The gene calls are TRBV11-3 and TRBJ2-2, with D possibly called TRBD1 or TRBD2 (5 bases each). CDR1 and CDR2 (germline): SGHNT, YENEEA. V lost 5 bases and J lost 8, with 12 bases in between. This CDR3 contains 13 residues. The CDR3 nucleotides are TGTGCCAGCAGCCCTAGGGACGGTGGGGAGCTGTTTTTT. Protein product: CASSPRDGGELFF.

The V gene is TRBV19, the J gene TRBJ1-5; D not certain. Germline V CDR1 and CDR2: LNHDA, SQIVND (reference sequence). The ends were cut back, 6 bases at V and 2 bases at J, with 14 bases in the middle. The CDR3 runs 15 residues. As DNA, the CDR3 is TGTGCCAGTAGCCTATTCTCCGGGGGCAATCAGCCCCAGCATTTT. Translation gives CASSLFSGGNQPQHF.

The CDR3 loop is CASSRTRGEQYF. DNA of the CDR3: TGTGCCAGCAGTCGGACCCGAGGCGAGCAGTACTTC. The chain carries TRBV7-2 and TRBJ2-7; D is uncertain. The V end lost 6 bases, the J end lost 6 bases, and 12 bases lay between the germline ends. Germline V gives CDR1 SGHTA, CDR2 FQGNSA. The CDR3 runs 12 residues.

V usage is TRBV5-1 and J usage is TRBJ2-5, with 10 bases identical to TRBD1. The CDR3 has 15 amino acids. The V gene end was trimmed by 4 bases and the J gene end by 2 bases; junction bases not matched to a gene: 5. The germline CDR1 and CDR2 sequences are SGHRS and YFSETQ. CDR3 bases: TGCGCCAGCAGCGGGGGACAGGGGACACAAGAGACCCAGTACTTC. It yields the protein CASSGGQGTQETQYF.